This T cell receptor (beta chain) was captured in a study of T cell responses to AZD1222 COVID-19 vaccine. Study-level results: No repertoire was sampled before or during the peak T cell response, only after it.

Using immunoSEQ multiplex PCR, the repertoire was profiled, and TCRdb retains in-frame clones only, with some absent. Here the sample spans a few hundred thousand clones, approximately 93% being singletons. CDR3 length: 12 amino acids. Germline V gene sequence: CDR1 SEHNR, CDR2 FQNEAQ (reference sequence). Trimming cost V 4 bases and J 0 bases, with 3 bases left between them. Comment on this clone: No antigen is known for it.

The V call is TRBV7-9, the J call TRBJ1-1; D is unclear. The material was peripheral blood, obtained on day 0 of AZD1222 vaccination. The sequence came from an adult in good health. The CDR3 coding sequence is TGTGCCAGCAGCTCCATGAACACTGAAGCTTTCTTT. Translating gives CASSSMNTEAFF.